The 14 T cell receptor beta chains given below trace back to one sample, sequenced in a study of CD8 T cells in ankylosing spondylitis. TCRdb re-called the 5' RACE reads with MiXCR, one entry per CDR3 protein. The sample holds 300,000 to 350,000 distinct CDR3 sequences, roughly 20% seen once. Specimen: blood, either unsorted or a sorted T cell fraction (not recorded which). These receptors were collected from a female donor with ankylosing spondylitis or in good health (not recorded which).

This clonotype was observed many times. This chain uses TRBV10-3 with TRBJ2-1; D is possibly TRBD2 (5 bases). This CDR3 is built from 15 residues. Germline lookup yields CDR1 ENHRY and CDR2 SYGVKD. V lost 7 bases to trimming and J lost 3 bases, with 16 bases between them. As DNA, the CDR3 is TGTGCCATCACCCCCTCTCGGGATCGCTACAATGAGCAGTTCTTC. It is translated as CAITPSRDRYNEQFF.

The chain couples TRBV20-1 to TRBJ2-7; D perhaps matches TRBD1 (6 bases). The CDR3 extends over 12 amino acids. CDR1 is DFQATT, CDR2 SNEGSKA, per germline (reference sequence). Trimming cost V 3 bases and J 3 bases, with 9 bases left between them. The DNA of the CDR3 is TGCAGTGCTAGCCCACAGGGCTACGAGCAGTACTTC. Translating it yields CSASPQGYEQYF.

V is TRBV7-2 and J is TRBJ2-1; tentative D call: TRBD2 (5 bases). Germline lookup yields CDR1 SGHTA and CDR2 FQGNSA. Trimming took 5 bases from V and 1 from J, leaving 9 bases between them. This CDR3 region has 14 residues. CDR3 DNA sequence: TGTGCCAGCAGCGGGAGTCGGTCCTACAATGAGCAGTTCTTC. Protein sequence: CASSGSRSYNEQFF.

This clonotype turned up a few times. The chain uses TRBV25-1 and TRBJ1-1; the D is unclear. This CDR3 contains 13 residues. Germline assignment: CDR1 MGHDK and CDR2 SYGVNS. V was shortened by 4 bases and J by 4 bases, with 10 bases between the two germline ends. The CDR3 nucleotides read TGTGCCAGCAGTGGGTTCAGGTCCACTGAAGCTTTCTTT. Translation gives CASSGFRSTEAFF.

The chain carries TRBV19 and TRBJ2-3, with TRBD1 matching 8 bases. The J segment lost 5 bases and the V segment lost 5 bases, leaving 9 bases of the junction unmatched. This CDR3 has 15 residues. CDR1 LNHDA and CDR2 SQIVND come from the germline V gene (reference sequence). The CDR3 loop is CASSSGQGRVDTQYF. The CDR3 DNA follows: TGTGCCAGTAGTTCAGGACAGGGAAGGGTAGATACGCAGTATTTT.

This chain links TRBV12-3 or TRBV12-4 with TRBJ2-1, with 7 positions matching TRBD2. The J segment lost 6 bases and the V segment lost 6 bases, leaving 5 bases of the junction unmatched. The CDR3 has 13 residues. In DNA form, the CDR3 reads TGTGCCAGCAGGACGCGGACTAGCAATGAGCAGTTCTTC. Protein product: CASRTRTSNEQFF.

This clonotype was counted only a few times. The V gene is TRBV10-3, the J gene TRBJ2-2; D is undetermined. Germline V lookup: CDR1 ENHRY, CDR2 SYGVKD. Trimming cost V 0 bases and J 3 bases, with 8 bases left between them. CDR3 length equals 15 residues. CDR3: CAISESHQYTGELFF. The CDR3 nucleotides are TGTGCCATCAGTGAGTCGCACCAGTACACCGGGGAGCTGTTTTTT.

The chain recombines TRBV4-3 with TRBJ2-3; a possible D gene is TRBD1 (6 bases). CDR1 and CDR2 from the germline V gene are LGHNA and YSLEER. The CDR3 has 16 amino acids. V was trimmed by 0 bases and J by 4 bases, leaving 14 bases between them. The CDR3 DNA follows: TGCGCCAGCAGCCAAGATAAGGGACAAGGGCCAGATACGCAGTATTTT. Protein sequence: CASSQDKGQGPDTQYF.

CDR3 protein: CASSRRTQASYEQYF. The CDR3 nucleotides read TGTGCCAGCAGTCGACGGACTCAAGCGTCCTACGAGCAGTACTTC. The chain recombines TRBV6-2 or TRBV6-3 with TRBJ2-7, with D possibly being TRBD2 (5 bases). Trimming cost V 5 bases and J 1 base, with 15 bases left between them. Per the germline V gene, CDR1 is MNHEY and CDR2 is SVGEGT. The CDR3 loop spans 15 amino acids.

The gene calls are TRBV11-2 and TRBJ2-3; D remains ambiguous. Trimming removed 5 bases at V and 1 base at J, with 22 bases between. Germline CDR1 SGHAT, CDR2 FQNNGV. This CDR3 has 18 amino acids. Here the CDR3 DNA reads TGTGCCAGCAGCGCCTGGGGTTTTCGCTCAAGGGGCACAGATACGCAGTATTTT. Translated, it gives CASSAWGFRSRGTDTQYF.

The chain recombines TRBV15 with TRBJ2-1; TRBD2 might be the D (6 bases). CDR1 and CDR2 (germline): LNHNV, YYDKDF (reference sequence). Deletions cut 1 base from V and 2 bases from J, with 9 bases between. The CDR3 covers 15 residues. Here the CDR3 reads CATSRGGEAYNEQFF. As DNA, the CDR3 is TGTGCCACCAGCAGAGGGGGGGAGGCCTACAATGAGCAGTTCTTC.

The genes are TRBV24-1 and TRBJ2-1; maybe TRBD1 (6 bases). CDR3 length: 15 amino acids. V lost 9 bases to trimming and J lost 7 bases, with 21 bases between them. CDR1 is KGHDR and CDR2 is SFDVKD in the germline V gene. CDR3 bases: TGTGCCACCTCGGTGGGGGCCCAGGGTATGAATGAGCAGTTCTTC. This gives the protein CATSVGAQGMNEQFF.

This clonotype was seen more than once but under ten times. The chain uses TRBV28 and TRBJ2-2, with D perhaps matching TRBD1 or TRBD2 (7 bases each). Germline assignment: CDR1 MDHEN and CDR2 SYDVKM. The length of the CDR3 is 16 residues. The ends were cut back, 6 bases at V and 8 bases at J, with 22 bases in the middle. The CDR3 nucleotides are TGTGCCAGCAGGCAGGGGGGGGCCAACCCAGCTGGGGAGCTGTTTTTT. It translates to CASRQGGANPAGELFF.

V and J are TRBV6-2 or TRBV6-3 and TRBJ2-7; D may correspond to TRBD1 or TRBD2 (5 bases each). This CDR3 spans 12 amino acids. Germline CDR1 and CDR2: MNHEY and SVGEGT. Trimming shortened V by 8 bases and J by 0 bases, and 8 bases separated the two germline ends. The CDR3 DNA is TGTGCCAGCGCCGGGGCCTCCTACGAGCAGTACTTC. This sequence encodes CASAGASYEQYF.